The clone carrying this TCR beta chain showed up many times. These data originate in a study of T cells in Graves' hyperthyroidism and ophthalmopathy. Exclusions: uncontrolled infection, other autoimmune disease, pregnancy, lactation. Researchers amplified the TCR beta CDR3 regions from RNA transcripts. RT-PCR in the first round (using the HTBI primer set) targeted the TCR CDR3. From the multiplex PCR reads, TCRdb called clonotypes with MiXCR, one entry per CDR3 protein. The sample contains 300,000 to 450,000 distinct CDR3 sequences, roughly 15% of which appear only once. The CDR3 runs 14 residues. V lost 5 bases and J 1 base, leaving 9 bases between the germline ends. Per germline, CDR1 MGHRA and CDR2 YSYEKL.

Sequenced: blood. The gene calls are TRBV4-1 and TRBJ1-5; no clear D. This receptor was obtained from a young woman with Graves' ophthalmopathy. This CDR3 reads CASSTVGSNQPQHF. CDR3 DNA sequence: TGCGCCAGCAGCACGGTCGGGAGCAATCAGCCCCAGCATTTT.